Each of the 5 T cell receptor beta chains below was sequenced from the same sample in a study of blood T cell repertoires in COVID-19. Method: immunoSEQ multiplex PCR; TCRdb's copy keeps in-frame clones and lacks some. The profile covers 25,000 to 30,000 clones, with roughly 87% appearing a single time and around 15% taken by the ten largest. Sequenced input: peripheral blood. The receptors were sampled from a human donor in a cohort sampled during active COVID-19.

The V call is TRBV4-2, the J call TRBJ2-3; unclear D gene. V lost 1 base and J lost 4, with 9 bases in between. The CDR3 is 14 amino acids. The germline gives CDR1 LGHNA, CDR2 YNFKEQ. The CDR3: CASSQAGVPDTQYF. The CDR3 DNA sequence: TGTGCCAGCAGCCAAGCAGGTGTCCCAGATACGCAGTATTTT.

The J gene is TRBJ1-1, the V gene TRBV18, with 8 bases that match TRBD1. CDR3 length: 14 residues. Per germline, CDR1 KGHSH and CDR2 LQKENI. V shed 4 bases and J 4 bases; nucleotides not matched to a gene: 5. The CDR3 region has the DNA TGTGCCAGCTCACGGAACAGGGGGACCACTGAAGCTTTCTTT. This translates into CASSRNRGTTEAFF.

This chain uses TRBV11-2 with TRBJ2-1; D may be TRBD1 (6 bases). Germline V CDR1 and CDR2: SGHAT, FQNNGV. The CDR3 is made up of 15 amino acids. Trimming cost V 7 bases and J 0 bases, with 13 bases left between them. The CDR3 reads CASKLRDTSYNEQFF. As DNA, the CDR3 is TGTGCCAGCAAGCTTAGGGACACCTCCTACAATGAGCAGTTCTTC.

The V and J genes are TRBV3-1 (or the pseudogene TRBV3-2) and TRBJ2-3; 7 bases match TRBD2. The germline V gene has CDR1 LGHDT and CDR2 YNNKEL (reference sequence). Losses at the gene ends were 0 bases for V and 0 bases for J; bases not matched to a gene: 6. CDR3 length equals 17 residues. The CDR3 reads CASSQDWPAGSTDTQYF. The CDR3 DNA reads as TGTGCCAGCAGCCAAGATTGGCCAGCGGGAAGCACAGATACGCAGTATTTT.

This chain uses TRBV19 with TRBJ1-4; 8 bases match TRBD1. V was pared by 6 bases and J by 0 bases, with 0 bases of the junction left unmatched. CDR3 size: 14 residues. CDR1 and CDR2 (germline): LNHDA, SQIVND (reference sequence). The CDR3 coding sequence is TGTGCCAGTAGGGGACAGGCAACTAATGAAAAACTGTTTTTT. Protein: CASRGQATNEKLFF.